The following is a TCR beta chain sequence with its context. Per the original data handling: Estimation of nucleated cell counts was performed using reference gene primer amplification. The protocol was immunoSEQ multiplex PCR, while the TCRdb copy is restricted to in-frame clones and leaves out a portion. V, J and clone size reflect that table, while D and trimming were determined from the DNA. This sample has roughly 230,000 clones, with 80% to 90% found just once. The source of the sample is a study of blood T cell repertoires in COVID-19. Study overall: Sample material is recorded as cDNA or gDNA derived from T cells, B-cell-depleted T cells, or PBMCs.

CDR1 LNHDA and CDR2 SQIVND come from the germline V gene (reference sequence). The CDR3 runs to 12 residues. With 5 bases removed from V and 1 base from J, the gap between germline ends came to 5 bases. The gene calls are TRBV19 and TRBJ1-1; D is unresolved. The source is a man aged 35-49 years with acute or convalescent COVID-19. The sequenced sample consisted of peripheral blood. CDR3 sequence: CASSFQNTEAFF. The CDR3 DNA reads as TGTGCCAGTAGTTTCCAGAACACTGAAGCTTTCTTT.